The 18 T cell receptor beta chains given below trace back to one sample, sequenced in a study of CD8 T cells in cerebrospinal fluid in Alzheimer's disease. Reprocessing the 10x single-cell sequencing reads, TCRdb reports a single entry for every CDR3 protein and omits DNA. The table lists over 1,500 distinct CDR3 sequences. The sample comprised cerebrospinal fluid. The source of these receptors is a human donor with mild cognitive impairment.

This clonotype registers medium-sized by frequency. The CDR3 spells CASSQGTGGNEQFF. The chain is built from TRBV3-1 and TRBJ2-1; TCRdb selects TRBD1, and the lack of DNA leaves this call unchecked. The V gene's germline CDR1 is LGHDT and CDR2 YNNKEL (reference sequence). The CDR3 is 14 residues long.

This clonotype ranks as medium-sized in terms of frequency. The chain uses TRBV24-1 and TRBJ2-1; TCRdb's D call of TRBD2 is untestable without DNA. In germline, CDR1 is KGHDR, CDR2 SFDVKD. CDR3 length equals 17 residues. The CDR3 region is CATSDLQAGTVYNEQFF.

The V and J genes are TRBV7-9 and TRBJ1-2. This CDR3 is 12 amino acids long. From germline, CDR1 is SEHNR and CDR2 FQNEAQ (reference sequence). The CDR3 spells CASSLIGVGYTF.

This clonotype is labeled large based on frequency. The V call is TRBV7-8, the J call TRBJ2-7; TCRdb picks TRBD2, but there is no DNA to check that call. This CDR3 comprises 16 residues. CDR1 SGHVS and CDR2 FQNEAQ come from the germline V gene. CDR3 residues: CASSTRPSGSSYEQYF.

Measured by frequency, this clonotype is large (0.1 to 1%). This chain links TRBV11-2 with TRBJ2-1; TCRdb calls TRBD1, which cannot be checked without DNA. This CDR3 contains 16 residues. Germline assignment: CDR1 SGHAT and CDR2 FQNNGV. The CDR3 is CASSHRLGQSSDEQFF.

This clonotype is classed as medium-sized by frequency. V gene TRBV5-1 combines with J gene TRBJ1-4. The CDR3 extends over 13 amino acids. The germline V gene encodes CDR1 SGHRS and CDR2 YFSETQ. This CDR3 reads CASSGVGNEKLFF.

This clonotype shows up as medium-sized (0.01 to 0.1%) by frequency. The gene calls are TRBV20-1 and TRBJ2-3. The CDR3 covers 14 residues. Germline V gene data show CDR1 as DFQATT and CDR2 as SNEGSKA (reference sequence). The chain's CDR3 is CSARLGTATDTQYF.

This clonotype ranks as large in terms of frequency. The V call is TRBV4-2, the J call TRBJ2-3; the TCRdb call, TRBD1, lacks DNA for checking. The germline V gene has CDR1 LGHNA and CDR2 YNFKEQ. The CDR3 contains 16 residues. CDR3 loop: CASSRGSSTQGDTQYF.

The CDR3 protein is CATNSGRGAGTQYF. The genes are TRBV28 and TRBJ2-3; with no DNA, the TCRdb D assignment of TRBD2 cannot be verified. The germline CDR1 and CDR2 sequences are MDHEN and SYDVKM. This CDR3 comprises 14 residues.

This clonotype is called medium-sized (0.01 to 0.1%) based on its frequency. V and J are TRBV5-1 and TRBJ1-1; TCRdb's D gene call, TRBD1, goes unchecked for lack of DNA. Germline CDR1 SGHRS, CDR2 YFSETQ. This CDR3 contains 14 residues. This CDR3 reads CASSFTGFHTEAFF.

The rearrangement joins TRBV20-1 to TRBJ2-7; TCRdb's assignment of TRBD2 cannot be checked, as there is no DNA. Germline V gives CDR1 DFQATT, CDR2 SNEGSKA (reference sequence). There are 16 residues in the CDR3. CDR3 protein: CSASFLAGGNPHEQYF.

Its frequency marks this clonotype as medium-sized. The rearrangement links TRBV20-1 to TRBJ2-1; TCRdb calls TRBD2, which cannot be checked without DNA. This CDR3 is built from 14 residues. The V gene's germline CDR1 is DFQATT and CDR2 SNEGSKA (reference sequence). This CDR3 is CSAEAANSYNEQFF.

Frequency places this clonotype as medium-sized. This chain connects TRBV11-2 to TRBJ2-7; TCRdb names TRBD1, which stays unverified in the absence of DNA. Germline CDR1 and CDR2: SGHAT and FQNNGV. The CDR3 has 15 amino acids. CDR3: CASSGPRDGTYEQYF.

By frequency, this clonotype is medium-sized. The CDR3 protein is CASSILSGPSSYNEQFF. The V call is TRBV19, the J call TRBJ2-1; with no DNA, the TCRdb D assignment of TRBD1 cannot be verified. The CDR3 has 17 amino acids. The germline gives CDR1 LNHDA, CDR2 SQIVND (reference sequence).

This chain uses TRBV12-3 or TRBV12-4 with TRBJ1-2; absent DNA, TCRdb's TRBD1 call cannot be checked. CDR3 length equals 16 residues. The CDR3 loop reads CASSPPQGGGKGGYTF.

This clonotype ranks as medium-sized in terms of frequency. The chain joins TRBV27 to TRBJ2-7; the D call of TRBD2 rests on TCRdb alone, since no DNA is present to check it. Germline V gene sequence: CDR1 MNHEY, CDR2 SMNVEV (reference sequence). This CDR3 comprises 14 residues. This chain's CDR3 is CASRAGTSGTEQYF.

This clonotype registers large by frequency. V and J are TRBV6-6 and TRBJ1-6; TCRdb's D gene call, TRBD1, goes unchecked for lack of DNA. CDR1 is MNHNY, CDR2 SVGAGI, per germline (reference sequence). The CDR3 runs to 14 residues. This CDR3 is CASSSRDGGGPLHF.

This clonotype is large (0.1 to 1%) by frequency. The V gene is TRBV2, the J gene TRBJ2-7; TCRdb proposes TRBD2, but this gene call is untestable without DNA. CDR1 SNHLY and CDR2 FYNNEI come from the germline V gene. The CDR3 loop spans 14 amino acids. The CDR3 reads CASSTSGRGYEQYF.